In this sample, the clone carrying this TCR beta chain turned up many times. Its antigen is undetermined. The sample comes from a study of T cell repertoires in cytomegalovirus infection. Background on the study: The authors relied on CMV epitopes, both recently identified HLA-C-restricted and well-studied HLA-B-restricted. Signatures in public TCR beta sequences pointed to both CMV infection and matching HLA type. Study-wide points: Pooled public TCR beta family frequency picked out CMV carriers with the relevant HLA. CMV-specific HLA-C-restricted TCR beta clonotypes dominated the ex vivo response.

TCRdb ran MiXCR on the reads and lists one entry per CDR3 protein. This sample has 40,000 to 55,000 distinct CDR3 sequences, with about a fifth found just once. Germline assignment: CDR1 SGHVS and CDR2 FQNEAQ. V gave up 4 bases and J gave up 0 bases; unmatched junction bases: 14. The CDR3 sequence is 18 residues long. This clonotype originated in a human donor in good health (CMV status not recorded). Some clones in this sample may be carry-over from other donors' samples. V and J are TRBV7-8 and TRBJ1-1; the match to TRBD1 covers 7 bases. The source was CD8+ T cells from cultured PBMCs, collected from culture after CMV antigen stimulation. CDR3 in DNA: TGTGCCAGCAGCTCAGAAAGGACAGGCGTCTCTTTGAACACTGAAGCTTTCTTT. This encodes CASSSERTGVSLNTEAFF.